The present entry profiles one T cell receptor (beta chain) with its context. What it binds is not known. This record belongs to a study of shared clonotypes between healthy human individuals. In the study overall: The plates for each donor numbered three CD4 naive, three CD4 memory, two CD8 naive and one CD8 memory.

V was cut by 3 bases and J by 8 bases, with 16 bases left in between. This CDR3 has 14 amino acids. Whole-study findings and limits: Sampling used blood alone; tissue repertoires probably differ. Rarefaction showed that sequencing of sorted subsets was incomplete (despite large depth).

Some 29,000 T cell genomes (about 210 ng DNA) went into each sorted-subset replicate. Clones were read by immunoSEQ multiplex PCR, and TCRdb kept only the in-frame ones, dropping some. The sample holds roughly 1,100,000 clones, about 75% seen once. The gene calls are TRBV23-1 and TRBJ1-2; a possible D gene is TRBD1 (6 bases). TRBV23-1 is noted as an ORF with a role that remains uncertain. Material: memory CD4+ T cells sorted from blood. Subset: CD45RA-negative fraction. The receptor comes from a man in his late teens or twenties in good health. DNA of the CDR3: TGCGCCAGCAGTCACCGGGACAAGTTAGGAGGCTACACCTTC. It is translated as CASSHRDKLGGYTF.